This TCR beta chain was obtained from a study of blood T cell repertoires in COVID-19. Study background: Sites across the United States, Italy and Spain contributed samples from acute and convalescent COVID-19. Sample material is recorded as cDNA or gDNA derived from T cells, B-cell-depleted T cells, or PBMCs.

Methods used by the authors: Reference gene primer amplification in the assay estimated nucleated cell counts. The repertoire was sequenced with immunoSEQ multiplex PCR; TCRdb's copy has only in-frame clones and lacks some. The V and J calls and clone size were taken over from that table, and D and trimming were inferred from the DNA. The profile shows about 300,000 clones, approximately 85% of them singletons. The receptor comes from a young man with active or convalescent COVID-19. The material sequenced was peripheral blood.

This chain's CDR3 is CATRALRENTEAFF. CDR3 DNA: TGTGCCACCCGGGCTTTGCGGGAGAACACTGAAGCTTTCTTT. The chain combines TRBV19 with TRBJ1-1; no clear D gene. The germline V gene has CDR1 LNHDA and CDR2 SQIVND (reference sequence). This CDR3 spans 14 amino acids. V was pared by 10 bases and J by 1 base, with 16 bases between.